This T cell receptor (beta chain) was recorded in a study of tissue T cells after allogeneic stem cell transplantation. Germline loops: CDR1 LGHNA, CDR2 YNLKQL (reference sequence). The CDR3 totals 17 residues. The V and J ends lost 1 base and 0 bases, in that order; junction bases with no gene match: 2. Generated by immunoSEQ multiplex PCR, the TCRdb table keeps only in-frame clones and is missing some. The sample includes 45,000 to 50,000 clones, roughly 73% seen only once; the top ten take around 0.67%. A word on this clone: Its matching antigen is unknown. The germline and genes are mouse ones. The CDR3 end falls 1 residue outside the read, so it is completed with the germline J gene.

Broader study findings: Tissue-detected TCR repertoire was only partly captured by blood and spleen T cells.

The V gene is TRBV5, the J gene TRBJ1-5, with 11 bases identical to TRBD1. The sequence was collected from a pool of C57BL/6 mice in good health. Sequenced sample: sorted cells pooled from one or two spleens. This CDR3 reads CASSQGTGGLNNQAPLF. The DNA read from the CDR3 is TGTGCCAGCAGCCAAGGGACAGGGGGCCTTAACAACCAGGCTCCGCTT.